The source of this TCR beta chain is a study of blood T cell repertoires in COVID-19. Seattle patients were enrolled while actively infected and followed longitudinally. Measured with immunoSEQ multiplex PCR; TCRdb has only the in-frame clones, and not every one. Here the sample spans 200,000 to 300,000 clones, around nine tenths being singletons. V shed 5 bases and J 2 bases; nucleotides not matched to a gene: 8. The length of the CDR3 is 16 residues. Germline loops: CDR1 SEHNR, CDR2 FQNEAQ (reference sequence). This chain links TRBV7-9 with TRBJ2-3, with TRBD1 matching over 9 bases. Sequencing was carried out using peripheral blood. This sequence was found in a man aged 25 to 40 with COVID-19, enrolled during active disease. For the CDR3, the DNA is TGTGCCAGCAGCCCCGGGACAGGGAGTACCACAGATACGCAGTATTTT. Protein sequence: CASSPGTGSTTDTQYF.